The rows below give T cell receptor beta chains drawn from one sample of a study of identical twins. Each CDR3 protein gets one entry after TCRdb re-called the 5' RACE reads with MiXCR. The sample carries around 1.7 million distinct CDR3 sequences, 32% recorded once. What was sequenced was cord blood. The receptor set was obtained from a newborn girl in good health. Both conserved end residues are trimmed from each CDR3. Size is stated for part of the rows, as once, few or many counts, or as a class when the clone is expanded.

>TRBJ1-2|-|TRBV11-2
ASSLIGRAGSYGYT
>TRBJ2-3|-|TRBV10-3
AISWEDPSTDTQY
>TRBJ1-2|-|TRBV4-1
ASSQETGSWGYT
>TRBJ2-3|many|TRBV4-1
ASSQDGDTQY
>TRBJ2-4|-|TRBV12-3/TRBV12-4
ASSLAGTKNIQY
>TRBJ2-3|-|TRBV12-3/TRBV12-4
ASSRGDKTSTDTQY
>TRBJ2-7|few|TRBV11-2
ASSLVRSGNYEQY
>TRBJ1-5|once|TRBV3-1
ASSQGVISNQPQH
>TRBJ2-4|few|TRBV11-2
ASSLRDMAEPLAKNIQY
>TRBJ2-5|few|TRBV9
ASSVVPSGYQETQY
>TRBJ1-2|few|TRBV14
ASSRTKWAGYT
>TRBJ2-7|-|TRBV6-6
ASRRRQDSPYEQY
>TRBJ2-2|-|TRBV4-1
ASSQVVGYLGTGELF
>TRBJ2-3|-|TRBV29-1
SVRHRATDTQY
>TRBJ1-5|few|TRBV27
ASSLRRGYSNQPQH
>TRBJ1-2|few|TRBV29-1
SGGTGSYGYT
>TRBJ1-6|few|TRBV9
ASSVGIGGSPLH
>TRBJ1-4|-|TRBV28
ASSPTVTGGEKLF
>-|-|TRBV2
ASSVNSGRRQETQY
>TRBJ1-2|-|TRBV27
ASSFYGGAGGYT
>TRBJ2-6|-|TRBV10-3
AISQGVRANVLT
>TRBJ2-1|-|TRBV3-1
ASSGRLADHNEQF
>TRBJ1-4|-|TRBV29-1
SLPTGGEKLF
>TRBJ1-1|-|TRBV4-1
ASSQDHRPATEAF
>TRBJ2-3|few|TRBV20-1
SAFRGTSHTDTQY
>TRBJ1-5|-|TRBV24-1
ATSDRTQGSNQPQH
>TRBJ2-5|-|TRBV12-3/TRBV12-4
ASSLDRGGAGNEQY
>TRBJ2-7|-|TRBV20-1
SAELAGAYEQY
>-|-|TRBV27
ASSGISGFRGYEQY
>TRBJ2-7|few|TRBV13
ASSLLRAEQY
>TRBJ2-7|few|TRBV24-1
ATSDPYRYEQY
>TRBJ2-7|-|TRBV27
ASSPKTGDHGEQY
>TRBJ2-7|-|TRBV10-2
ASSESLGSYEQY
>TRBJ1-6|once|TRBV27
ASRSGGWRSPPH
>TRBJ2-7|-|TRBV5-1
ASSNNVDRGRVSWGAEQY
>TRBJ2-7|-|TRBV5-1
ASSSGPKEYYEQY
>TRBJ2-7|many|TRBV18
ASSPTGTYEQY
>TRBJ2-5|few|TRBV10-3
AISGGNQETQY
>TRBJ2-1|-|TRBV6-1
ASSDILARSNEQF
>TRBJ1-5|-|TRBV20-1
SASLKSNQPQH
>TRBJ2-7|few|TRBV5-1
ASSLYSDSYEQY
>TRBJ1-4|-|TRBV28
ASSPNPGTTNEKLF
>TRBJ1-5|-|TRBV2
ASSGGQGISSNQPQH
>-|-|TRBV5-6
ASSSDKRNYNEQY
>-|-|TRBV29-1
SVEQSGTLEQY
>TRBJ1-5|-|TRBV7-2
ASSRDSDRPQH
>TRBJ2-5|-|TRBV11-2
ASSLGVAGNEQY
>TRBJ1-1|few|TRBV4-2
ASSPNSGENTEAF
>TRBJ1-2|-|TRBV20-1
SANDMPQGGYT
>TRBJ2-7|few|TRBV27
ASSRMRGASSYEQY
>TRBJ1-2|-|TRBV12-3/TRBV12-4
ASRGQGENGYT
>TRBJ2-1|few|TRBV24-1
ATSDPGGGRGRYNEQF
>TRBJ1-2|-|TRBV29-1
SVEDQTGGYGYT
>TRBJ2-1|few|TRBV4-1
ASSQGRSGRGNEQF